Listed below are T cell receptor beta chains from one sample, sequenced in a study of T cell responses to AZD1222 COVID-19 vaccine. Only in-frame clones appear in the TCRdb table, and some are missing; sequencing was by immunoSEQ multiplex PCR. The sample has about 69,000 clones; about nine tenths are singletons. This material consisted of peripheral blood, taken on day 0 of AZD1222 vaccination. The receptors shown here come from an adult in good health. Both conserved end residues are part of each CDR3. The D gene is left open where the match is weak. The size field is filled for only some rows; it gives once, few, many or a size class.

v_call	j_call	clone_size	d_call	cdr3_nt	cdr3_aa
TRBV6-2/TRBV6-3	TRBJ2-7	NA	TRBD1	TGTGCCAGCAGTACCGGGACAGGCGAAACTTACGAGCAGTACTTC	CASSTGTGETYEQYF
TRBV4-3	TRBJ1-1	NA	NA	TGCGCCAGCAGCCAAGCAAGGTTCACTGAAGCTTTCTTT	CASSQARFTEAFF
TRBV14	TRBJ1-2	NA	NA	TGTGCCAGCAGCCGAGACCTGACGACAGGAACAGATGGCTACACCTTC	CASSRDLTTGTDGYTF
TRBV7-2	TRBJ2-1	once	TRBD1	TGTGCCAGCAGCTTGACACAGGGGGCCCCCTACAATGAGCAGTTCTTC	CASSLTQGAPYNEQFF
TRBV28	TRBJ1-3	NA	NA	TGTGCCACCACCGAGGAGGGGTTCTCTGGAAACACCATATATTTT	CATTEEGFSGNTIYF
TRBV7-2	TRBJ2-3	NA	TRBD2	TGTGCCAGCAGATCTACTAGCGGGGGGGCCACAGATACGCAGTATTTT	CASRSTSGGATDTQYF
TRBV6-5	TRBJ2-3	once	NA	TGTGCCAGCAGTCCGGGTGGGTCAACAGATACGCAGTATTTT	CASSPGGSTDTQYF
TRBV7-3	TRBJ2-1	NA	TRBD2	TGTGCCAGCAGCTCTAGCGGGAGGGCCAACAATGAGCAGTTCTTC	CASSSSGRANNEQFF
TRBV21-1	TRBJ2-5	NA	NA	TGTGCCAGCAGCAAAGCCTCCCCCCCTCCGACTAGCGGGCTGCAAGAGACCCAGTACTTC	CASSKASPPPTSGLQETQYF
TRBV24-1	TRBJ2-3	NA	NA	TGTGCCACCAGTGATTTCGGGCGGGGCACAGATACGCAGTATTTT	CATSDFGRGTDTQYF
TRBV7-7	TRBJ2-1	NA	TRBD1	TGTGCCAGCAGCCTCGACAGGGGGCACATCAATGAGCAGTTCTTC	CASSLDRGHINEQFF
TRBV11-2	TRBJ1-1	NA	NA	TGTGCCAGCAGCCCGCCCGGTGGGGGGCGTGTGAACACTGAAGCTTTCTTT	CASSPPGGGRVNTEAFF
TRBV28	TRBJ1-5	once	NA	TGTGCCAGCAGTTTATTGGCGGCGAATCAGCCCCAGCATTTT	CASSLLAANQPQHF
TRBV19	TRBJ1-2	NA	NA	TGTGCCAGTAGTTGGACAGCTAACTATGGCTACACCTTC	CASSWTANYGYTF
TRBV3-1/TRBV3-2	TRBJ2-3	NA	NA	TGTGCCAGCAGCAACCCAGGGGCTAGCGGCAGCACAGATACGCAGTATTTT	CASSNPGASGSTDTQYF
TRBV9	TRBJ1-6	NA	TRBD1	TGTGCCAGCAGCCTCCGGGACAGCTATAATTCACCCCTCCACTTT	CASSLRDSYNSPLHF
TRBV18	TRBJ2-3	NA	NA	TGTGCCAGCTCACCGGGACCGCACGGCACAGATACGCAGTATTTT	CASSPGPHGTDTQYF
TRBV6-2/TRBV6-3	TRBJ1-1	NA	TRBD1	TGTGCCAGCAGTCGTCCCGGGACAGGGATTGGAGCTTTCTTT	CASSRPGTGIGAFF
TRBV5-1	TRBJ2-1	NA	NA	TGCGCCAGCAGCTTAAGCCAGCAATACAATGAGCAGTTCTTC	CASSLSQQYNEQFF
TRBV10-2	TRBJ1-6	NA	NA	TGCGCCAGCAGTGCCGGGGGGCGAAATAATTCACCCCTCCACTTT	CASSAGGRNNSPLHF
TRBV25-1	TRBJ2-2	NA	NA	TGTGCCAGCAGGCAACGGACCGAGAACACCGGGGAGCTGTTTTTT	CASRQRTENTGELFF
TRBV18	TRBJ1-6	few	NA	TGTGCCAGCTCAGTTGACAGGCCCGAGGCCAATTCACCCCTCCACTTT	CASSVDRPEANSPLHF
TRBV7-8	TRBJ1-2	NA	TRBD1	TGTGCCAGCAGCCCGGGACAGAAATTATACTATGGCTACACCTTC	CASSPGQKLYYGYTF
TRBV3-1/TRBV3-2	TRBJ2-2	NA	TRBD1	TGTGCCAGCAGCGCCGGGACAGGTTACAACGGGGAGCTGTTTTTT	CASSAGTGYNGELFF
TRBV7-8	TRBJ2-5	NA	NA	TGTGCCAGCAGCTTAAGGGGGCAAGAGACCCAGTACTTC	CASSLRGQETQYF
TRBV5-1	TRBJ1-2	NA	TRBD1	TGCGCCAGCGGCGACAGGGATGGAAACTATGGCTACACCTTC	CASGDRDGNYGYTF
TRBV7-2	TRBJ1-2	NA	NA	TGTGCCAGCAGTCTAGGGGCCTCGAATTATAACTATGGCTACACCTTC	CASSLGASNYNYGYTF
TRBV19	TRBJ1-2	NA	NA	TGTGCCAGTAGTGCGAGACGGGCGTCGGGCTACACCTTC	CASSARRASGYTF
TRBV10-1	TRBJ2-7	NA	NA	TGCGCCAGCAGTGAGAGGGGAACCACCTACGAGCAGTACTTC	CASSERGTTYEQYF
TRBV7-8	TRBJ1-4	NA	TRBD1	TGTGCCAGCAGCTTCCAGGGGGCGGATCTTCTTGAAAAACTGTTTTTT	CASSFQGADLLEKLFF
TRBV30	TRBJ1-2	NA	TRBD1	TGTGCCTGGAGTACCGGGACAGGGAACTATGGCTACACCTTC	CAWSTGTGNYGYTF
TRBV24-1	TRBJ1-2	NA	NA	TGTGCCACCAGTGCCACGGGCCGCTATGGCTACACCTTC	CATSATGRYGYTF
TRBV2	TRBJ1-5	NA	NA	TGTGCCAGCAGTGATGCCAGGGGCGATCAGCCCCAGCATTTT	CASSDARGDQPQHF
TRBV6-4	TRBJ1-1	NA	TRBD1	TGTGCCAGCAGTGAAGCTGGGACAGGGGGTTTAACGAACACTGAAGCTTTCTTT	CASSEAGTGGLTNTEAFF
TRBV7-6	TRBJ1-4	few	NA	TGTGCCAGCAGCTTGGGGACGCCGGGTGAAAAACTGTTTTTT	CASSLGTPGEKLFF